The 22 T cell receptor beta chains given below trace back to one sample, sequenced in a study of blood T cell repertoires in COVID-19. Profiling relied on immunoSEQ multiplex PCR, and the TCRdb table lists in-frame clones only, not all of them. The repertoire includes more than 350,000 clones, over 75% of them detected once, and 10% sits in the top ten. The sample taken for sequencing was peripheral blood. Every receptor here comes from a woman aged 30 to 39 with COVID-19, enrolled during active disease.

This rearrangement joins TRBV4-3 to TRBJ1-4; a weak D match, TRBD1 (5 bases). V was pared by 1 base and J by 3 bases, with 9 bases between. The CDR3 has 15 amino acids. Germline CDR1 LGHNA, CDR2 YSLEER. The CDR3 loop is CASSQGGQANEKLFF. CDR3 nucleotides: TGCGCCAGCAGCCAAGGGGGCCAGGCTAATGAAAAACTGTTTTTT.

V gene TRBV28 combines with J gene TRBJ1-1, with D perhaps matching TRBD1 (5 bases). Germline-derived CDR1 and CDR2 are MDHEN and SYDVKM. Trimming left V 5 bases short and J 0 bases short, with 7 bases between. The CDR3 loop spans 13 amino acids. DNA for the CDR3: TGTGCCAGCAGTCAGGACATGAACACTGAAGCTTTCTTT. Its translation is CASSQDMNTEAFF.

The V call is TRBV5-5, the J call TRBJ1-4; D remains unclear. V was pared by 0 bases and J by 4 bases, with 4 bases between. The CDR3 covers 13 residues. The germline V gene has CDR1 SGHKS and CDR2 YYEKEE (reference sequence). Here the CDR3 reads CASSLALNEKLFF. As DNA, the CDR3 is TGTGCCAGCAGCTTGGCACTTAATGAAAAACTGTTTTTT.

V gene TRBV6-5 combines with J gene TRBJ2-1; D is unclear. V was cut by 2 bases and J by 8 bases, with 10 bases left in between. CDR1 and CDR2 from the germline V gene are MNHEY and SVGAGI. The CDR3 is 13 residues long. CDR3 sequence (DNA): TGTGCCAGCAGTTACCGGGTTGCGGATGAGCAGTTCTTC. Protein product: CASSYRVADEQFF.

The sample holds one count of this clone. The rearrangement joins TRBV5-1 to TRBJ2-7; D might be TRBD2 (5 bases). Germline CDR1 and CDR2: SGHRS and YFSETQ. With 2 bases removed from V and 2 bases from J, the gap between germline ends came to 11 bases. The CDR3 runs 14 residues. The CDR3 sequence is CASSFGAEAYEQYF. The CDR3 DNA follows: TGCGCCAGCAGCTTCGGAGCGGAGGCCTACGAGCAGTACTTC.

This sequence joins TRBV19 and TRBJ2-5; the match to TRBD1 covers 7 bases. Looked up from germline, CDR1 is LNHDA and CDR2 is SQIVND (reference sequence). The CDR3 has 18 amino acids. The J segment lost 4 bases and the V segment lost 5 bases, leaving 19 bases of the junction unmatched. The CDR3: CASSPMGQKLAVGETQYF. In DNA, the CDR3 is TGTGCCAGTAGTCCCATGGGACAGAAATTGGCCGTAGGAGAGACCCAGTACTTC.

This clone was seen a few times. This chain connects TRBV7-2 to TRBJ1-2; TRBD1 agrees at 7 bases. V was clipped by 5 bases and J by 4 bases; unmatched bases: 4. CDR1 is SGHTA and CDR2 is FQGNSA in the germline V gene. This CDR3 region has 13 residues. CDR3 in amino acids: CASSLQGTYGYTF. The CDR3 region has the DNA TGTGCCAGCAGCCTACAGGGGACCTATGGCTACACCTTC.

J is TRBJ2-7 and V is TRBV6-2 or TRBV6-3; 11 nucleotides line up with TRBD2. The germline gives CDR1 MNHEY, CDR2 SVGEGT. J was trimmed by 0 bases and V by 4 bases; bases with no gene match: 2. The CDR3 runs 15 residues. This CDR3 reads CASSSTSGSSYEQYF. The CDR3 DNA reads TGTGCCAGCAGTTCCACTAGCGGGAGCTCCTACGAGCAGTACTTC.

CDR3 sequence reads: CASSFRPQGQDYGYTF. In DNA form, the CDR3 reads TGTGCCAGCAGTTTCCGCCCCCAGGGGCAGGACTATGGCTACACCTTC. This chain joins TRBV27 and TRBJ1-2; tentatively, D is TRBD1 (6 bases). CDR3 length: 16 residues. Trimming removed 3 bases at V and 3 bases at J, with 17 bases between. Germline CDR1 MNHEY, CDR2 SMNVEV (reference sequence).

There are a few counts of this clone. The V gene is TRBV6-7, the J gene TRBJ1-3, with 7 nucleotides matching TRBD1. TRBV6-7 is an ORF, and what it does is uncertain. This CDR3 region has 15 residues. Losses at the gene ends were 0 bases for V and 1 base for J; bases not matched to a gene: 0. The CDR3 sequence: CASSYSQGSGNTIYF. The DNA of the CDR3 is TGTGCCAGCAGTTACTCACAGGGGTCTGGAAACACCATATATTTT.

The chain recombines TRBV5-1 with TRBJ1-1; 7 nucleotides align to TRBD1. The CDR3 is made up of 15 amino acids. Germline assignment: CDR1 SGHRS and CDR2 YFSETQ. With V trimmed by 4 bases and J by 5 bases, 11 bases remained unmatched. The CDR3 here is CASSPRSAGGTEAFF. DNA of the CDR3: TGCGCCAGCAGCCCGAGGAGCGCAGGGGGGACTGAAGCTTTCTTT.

This clone was seen once. V is TRBV7-9 and J is TRBJ2-6; 12 nucleotides match TRBD2. This CDR3 comprises 19 residues. V lost 4 bases and J lost 0; bases outside the gene matches: 7. Germline-derived CDR1 and CDR2 are SEHNR and FQNEAQ (reference sequence). Here the CDR3 reads CASSSKGLAGLSGANVLTF. CDR3 DNA: TGTGCCAGCAGCTCAAAGGGACTAGCGGGCCTCTCTGGGGCCAACGTCCTGACTTTC. Complete variable domain (other parts from reference TRBV7-9 and TRBJ2-6): DTGVSQNPRHKITKRGQNVTFRCDPISEHNRLYWYRQTLGQGPEFLTYFQNEAQLEKSRLLSDRFSAERPKGSFSTLEIQRTEQGDSAMYLCASSSKGLAGLSGANVLTFGAGSRLTVL.

The V and J genes are TRBV9 and TRBJ2-7, with a weak D call TRBD2 (5 bases). Per the germline V gene, CDR1 is SGDLS and CDR2 is YYNGEE. This CDR3 contains 13 residues. V lost 7 bases, J lost 5 bases, and 16 bases lay in between. The CDR3 reads CASGKGANDEQYF. Here the CDR3 DNA reads TGTGCCAGCGGGAAGGGAGCTAATGACGAGCAGTACTTC.

The V call is TRBV2, the J call TRBJ2-3; D not resolved. Trimming removed 0 bases from V and 6 bases from J, with 10 bases in between. CDR3 size: 14 residues. Germline CDR1 and CDR2: SNHLY and FYNNEI. CDR3 sequence (DNA): TGTGCCAGCAGTGAAGCTCCTGGCAGGGATACGCAGTATTTT. Amino acids: CASSEAPGRDTQYF. Full variable domain (outside the CDR3, taken from reference TRBV2 and TRBJ2-3): EPEVTQTPSHQVTQMGQEVILRCVPISNHLYFYWYRQILGQKVEFLVSFYNNEISEKSEIFDDQFSVERPDGSNFTLKIRSTKLEDSAMYFCASSEAPGRDTQYFGPGTRLTVL.

The genes are TRBV9 and TRBJ2-3; 8 bases fit TRBD1. The CDR3 is made up of 14 amino acids. Trimming took 0 bases from V and 8 from J; bases not matched to a gene: 5. Per germline, CDR1 SGDLS and CDR2 YYNGEE. As DNA, the CDR3 is TGTGCCAGCAGCGTAGGGCAGGGGGCTCTTACGCAGTATTTT. Amino acid sequence: CASSVGQGALTQYF.

This chain links TRBV6-6 with TRBJ2-7; TRBD2 matches at 7 bases. The V gene's germline CDR1 is MNHNY and CDR2 SVGAGI (reference sequence). The V gene end was trimmed by 2 bases and the J gene end by 6 bases; junction bases not matched to a gene: 10. The CDR3 totals 15 residues. The CDR3: CASSYAGRGGGEQYF. The CDR3 DNA sequence: TGTGCCAGCAGTTACGCGGGGAGGGGAGGAGGCGAGCAGTACTTC.

The chain is built from TRBV29-1 and TRBJ2-7; D is possibly TRBD1 (6 bases). CDR1 is SQVTM and CDR2 is ANQGSEA in the germline V gene. The V end was cut by 6 bases, the J end by 2 bases, with 17 bases between. The CDR3 runs 14 residues. CDR3 nucleotides: TGCAGCGTGCGAAAGACGGGACAACCCTACGAGCAGTACTTC. Translated, it gives CSVRKTGQPYEQYF.

The rearrangement uses TRBV27 and TRBJ2-5, with 9 bases identical to TRBD2. The CDR3 runs to 16 residues. CDR1 is MNHEY and CDR2 is SMNVEV in the germline V gene (reference sequence). Losses at the gene ends were 0 bases for V and 2 bases for J; bases not matched to a gene: 4. The CDR3 region has the DNA TGTGCCAGCAGTTTATCGCCTAGCGGGATACAAGAGACCCAGTACTTC. Amino acids: CASSLSPSGIQETQYF.

The V and J genes are TRBV2 and TRBJ2-7; D unclear. Trimming removed 2 bases from V and 2 bases from J, with 10 bases in between. The CDR3 runs to 14 residues. CDR1 is SNHLY and CDR2 is FYNNEI in the germline V gene. As DNA, the CDR3 is TGTGCCAGCAGTGAATTCATACTTCCCTACGAGCAGTACTTC. Its translation: CASSEFILPYEQYF. The whole variable domain, filled in from reference TRBV2 and TRBJ2-7, reads EPEVTQTPSHQVTQMGQEVILRCVPISNHLYFYWYRQILGQKVEFLVSFYNNEISEKSEIFDDQFSVERPDGSNFTLKIRSTKLEDSAMYFCASSEFILPYEQYFGPGTRLTVT.

The chain has TRBV28 and TRBJ1-1, with TRBD1 identical over 7 bases. Trimming removed 6 bases from V and 11 bases from J; junction bases left unmatched: 12. The CDR3 contains 13 residues. Germline-derived CDR1 and CDR2 are MDHEN and SYDVKM. CDR3 sequence reads: CASRPEDRTVAFF. For the CDR3, the DNA is TGTGCCAGCAGACCCGAGGACAGGACGGTTGCTTTCTTT.

The chain joins TRBV6-1 to TRBJ2-7; perhaps TRBD1 as D (5 bases). The V end was cut by 2 bases, the J end by 5 bases, with 22 bases between. The length of the CDR3 is 17 residues. Germline V gene lookup returns CDR1 MNHNS and CDR2 SASEGT. The CDR3 DNA follows: TGTGCCAGCAGTGAAAACTATGCTCGGCAGGGCTTTGACGAGCAGTACTTC. It specifies CASSENYARQGFDEQYF.

This clone was observed at least ten times. This sequence joins TRBV29-1 and TRBJ2-7, with 9 positions matching TRBD1. The CDR3 has 14 amino acids. J gave up 2 bases and V 2 bases, and 4 bases lay outside the gene matches. In germline, CDR1 is SQVTM, CDR2 ANQGSEA. DNA for the CDR3: TGCAGCGTTGAAAACCGGGACAGGGCCTACGAGCAGTACTTC. It yields the protein CSVENRDRAYEQYF.